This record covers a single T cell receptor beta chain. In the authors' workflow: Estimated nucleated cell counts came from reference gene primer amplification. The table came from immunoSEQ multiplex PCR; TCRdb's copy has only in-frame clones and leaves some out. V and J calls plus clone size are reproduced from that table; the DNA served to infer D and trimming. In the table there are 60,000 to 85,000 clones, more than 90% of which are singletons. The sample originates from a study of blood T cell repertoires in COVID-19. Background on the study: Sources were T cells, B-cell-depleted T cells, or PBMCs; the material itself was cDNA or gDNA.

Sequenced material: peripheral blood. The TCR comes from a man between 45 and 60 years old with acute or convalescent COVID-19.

CDR3 loop: CASSPTGSTVQETQYF. DNA for the CDR3: TGTGCCAGCAGCCCCACGGGTAGTACGGTTCAAGAGACCCAGTACTTC. This chain joins TRBV7-6 and TRBJ2-5; no firm D call. Germline V lookup: CDR1 SGHVS, CDR2 FNYEAQ. This CDR3 has 16 residues. V lost 5 bases and J 2 bases, leaving 18 bases between the germline ends.